The clone carrying this TCR beta chain showed up just once. Method: immunoSEQ multiplex PCR; TCRdb's copy keeps in-frame clones and lacks some. The table has roughly 86,000 clones, 91% seen once. The sample is drawn from a study of control samples from healthy donors and cancer patients. V lost 3 bases to trimming and J lost 8 bases; unmatched junction nucleotides: 10. The CDR3 has 15 residues. Germline CDR1 reads ENHRY; CDR2 reads SYGVKD. Sequencing was performed on blood. The sequence derives from a man aged 30 to 45 in good health. The rearrangement links TRBV10-3 to TRBJ2-1; 7 bases align to TRBD2. DNA for the CDR3: TGTGCCATCAGTGACGGGGGGAAGTTAGTCTATGAGCAGTTCTTC. Translated, it gives CAISDGGKLVYEQFF.